This T cell receptor (beta chain) comes out of a study of Ad26.COV2.S vaccination and SARS-CoV-2 variants. Note on this clone: The antigen is unknown.

As to treatment: about 20 received Ad26.COV2.S at low or high dose, single or two shots; about 5 received placebo; per-sample allocation not given. Sampling was performed 63 days after the first vaccine or placebo injection. Only in-frame clones appear in the TCRdb table, and some are missing; sequencing was by immunoSEQ multiplex PCR. The table has 350,000 to 500,000 clones, roughly 91% seen once. Findings and caveats of the study: Spike-specific TCR breadth ran higher among vaccine recipients than placebo recipients.

This material consisted of peripheral blood, taken in a trial of Ad26.COV2.S vaccine versus placebo. The TCR sequence derives from a person aged 18-60 years who received the Ad26.COV2.S COVID-19 vaccine or a placebo.

CDR3 nucleotide sequence: TGTGCCAGCAGCCGCCGGGGGGGCCGGGAAAAACTGTTTTTT. Translation gives CASSRRGGREKLFF. The rearrangement links TRBV3-1 (or the pseudogene TRBV3-2) to TRBJ1-4, with D possibly being TRBD1 (6 bases). The CDR3 contains 14 residues. Per the germline V gene, CDR1 is LGHDT and CDR2 is YNNKEL (reference sequence). V shed 4 bases and J shed 8 bases, with 14 bases lying between them.